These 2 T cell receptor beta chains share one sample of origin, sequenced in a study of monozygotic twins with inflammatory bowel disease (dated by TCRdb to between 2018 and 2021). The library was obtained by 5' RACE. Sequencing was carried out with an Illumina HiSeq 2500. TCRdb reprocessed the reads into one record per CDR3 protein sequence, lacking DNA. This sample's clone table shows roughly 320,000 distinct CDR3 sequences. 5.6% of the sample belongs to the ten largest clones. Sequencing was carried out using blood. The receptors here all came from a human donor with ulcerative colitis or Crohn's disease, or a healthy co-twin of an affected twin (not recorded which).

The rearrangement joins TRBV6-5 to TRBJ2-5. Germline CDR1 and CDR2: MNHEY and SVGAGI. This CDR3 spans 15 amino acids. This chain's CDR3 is CASRLEIAVQETQYF.

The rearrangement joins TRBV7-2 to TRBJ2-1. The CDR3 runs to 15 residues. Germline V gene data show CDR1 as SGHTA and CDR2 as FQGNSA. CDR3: CASSLEGGTYNEQFF.